Listed here is a single TCR beta chain. This specimen belongs to a study of T cell responses to AZD1222 COVID-19 vaccine. Libraries were prepared by immunoSEQ multiplex PCR; TCRdb keeps only in-frame clonotypes and omits some of them. The sample includes around 110,000 clones, 92% of them seen just once. Germline loops: CDR1 MNHNY, CDR2 SVGAGI (reference sequence). There are 15 residues in the CDR3. With 6 bases clipped from V and 5 bases from J, the junction kept 10 bases outside the gene matches. The chain uses TRBV6-6 and TRBJ2-3; 8 bases line up with TRBD1. Sequenced material: peripheral blood, taken 28 days after the second AZD1222 dose. The receptor comes from an adult who received the AZD1222 COVID-19 vaccine. In DNA form, the CDR3 reads TGTGCCAGCAGCGACAGGGGCAGGGCGGTAGATACGCAGTATTTT. Residues: CASSDRGRAVDTQYF.